Listed here are 4 T cell receptor beta chains from one sample, sequenced in a study of blood T cells in healthy people across ages. For the second PCR, which ran for 7 to 11 cycles, a sample-barcoded 5' primer and a J-beta primer mix were used. TCRdb processed the 5' RACE reads anew with MiXCR; each CDR3 protein has one entry. The sample consists of 1.5 million to 2 million distinct CDR3 sequences, about 28% of them appearing once. Input material: blood. The receptors were gathered from a young woman in good health.

This clonotype has a count of ten or more. The rearrangement links TRBV5-1 to TRBJ2-7; a weak D match, TRBD1 (7 bases). Per germline, CDR1 SGHRS and CDR2 YFSETQ. The V end was cut by 4 bases, the J end by 6 bases, with 20 bases between. The CDR3 spans 15 residues. CDR3 residues: CASSRGATGSAEQYF. CDR3 nucleotides: TGCGCCAGCAGCCGCGGGGCGACAGGGTCGGCCGAGCAGTACTTC. Based on the CDR3 plus reference TRBV5-1 and TRBJ2-7, the full variable domain is KAGVTQTPRYLIKTRGQQVTLSCSPISGHRSVSWYQQTPGQGLQFLFEYFSETQRNKGNFPGRFSGRQFSNSRSEMNVSTLELGDSALYLCASSRGATGSAEQYFGPGTRLTVT.

This clonotype was detected only a few times. The V and J genes are TRBV28 and TRBJ1-3; 7 bases line up with TRBD1. The CDR3 runs 15 residues. The junction had 6 bases not matched to a gene; V was cut back by 3 bases and J by 4 bases. The germline V gene encodes CDR1 MDHEN and CDR2 SYDVKM. The DNA for the CDR3 is TGTGCCAGCAGTTTGACAGGGTTGTCCGGAAACACCATATATTTT. It encodes CASSLTGLSGNTIYF.

The V gene is TRBV4-2, the J gene TRBJ2-7, with D maybe TRBD2 (7 bases). This CDR3 comprises 17 residues. CDR1 and CDR2 (germline): LGHNA, YNFKEQ. V was trimmed by 4 bases and J by 5 bases, leaving 24 bases between them. The CDR3 nucleotides are TGTGCCAGCAGCCCGGGGGGTGCCGGGACACCCGCGAACGAGCAGTACTTC. Protein sequence: CASSPGGAGTPANEQYF.

This chain joins TRBV10-3 and TRBJ1-1; 10 bases line up with TRBD1. Losses at the gene ends were 6 bases for V and 2 bases for J; bases not matched to a gene: 6. The germline V gene has CDR1 ENHRY and CDR2 SYGVKD. There are 15 residues in the CDR3. The CDR3, as DNA: TGTGCCATCAGCGGGGACAGGGGATATAACACTGAAGCTTTCTTT. Translation gives CAISGDRGYNTEAFF.